The table lists the clone carrying this TCR beta chain with a count of one. Its antigen remains unknown. The CDR3 contains 12 residues. The germline V gene encodes CDR1 MNHNY and CDR2 SVGAGI (reference sequence). Trimming cost V 6 bases and J 10 bases; bases outside gene matches: 8. This entry belongs to a study of cytomegalovirus exposure and HLA in healthy donors. The study, taken as a whole, reports: Immune exposure information comprised only CMV serostatus. Some V segments, including TRBV6-2 and TRBV6-3, were excluded as indistinguishable.

Primers: 60 Vbeta forward and 13 Jbeta reverse. Per the study methods: As a later analysis found, there were tens of millions of unique TCR beta chains, of which roughly 11 million were shared. TCRdb's table, derived via immunoSEQ multiplex PCR, lists solely in-frame clones and lacks some. V and J calls and clone size are given by that table; D and trimming were obtained from the DNA. The table lists 180,000 or so clones, roughly three quarters of them singletons, with about 2.5% in the top ten. The sample consisted of PBMCs. The receptor's source is a woman younger than 45 in good health and CMV-seropositive. V gene TRBV6-6 combines with J gene TRBJ1-1; the match to TRBD1 covers 7 bases. CDR3 amino acids: CASRDGQAVAFF. Written as DNA, the CDR3 is TGTGCCAGCAGGGACGGACAGGCGGTAGCTTTCTTT.